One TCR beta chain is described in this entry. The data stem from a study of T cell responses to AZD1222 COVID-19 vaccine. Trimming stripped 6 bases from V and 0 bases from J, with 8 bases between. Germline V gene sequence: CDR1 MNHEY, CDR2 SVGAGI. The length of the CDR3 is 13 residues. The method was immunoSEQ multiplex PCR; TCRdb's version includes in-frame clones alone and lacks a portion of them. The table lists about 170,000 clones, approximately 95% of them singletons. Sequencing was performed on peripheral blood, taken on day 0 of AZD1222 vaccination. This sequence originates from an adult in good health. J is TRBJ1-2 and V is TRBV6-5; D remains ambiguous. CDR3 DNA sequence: TGTGCCAGCAGCAGGCCGCCTAACTATGGCTACACCTTC. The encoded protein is CASSRPPNYGYTF.